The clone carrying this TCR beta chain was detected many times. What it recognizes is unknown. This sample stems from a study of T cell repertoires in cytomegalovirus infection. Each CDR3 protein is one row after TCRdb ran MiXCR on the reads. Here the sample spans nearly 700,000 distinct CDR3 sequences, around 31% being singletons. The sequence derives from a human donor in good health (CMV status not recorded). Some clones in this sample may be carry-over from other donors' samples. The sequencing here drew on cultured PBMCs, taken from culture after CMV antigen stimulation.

CDR3 nucleotides: TGTGCCAGCAGCTTAGAGGGGTTCTTTTCCTACGAGCAGTACTTC. This codes for CASSLEGFFSYEQYF. This chain joins TRBV7-9 and TRBJ2-7, with D possibly TRBD1 on 5 matching bases. This CDR3 spans 15 amino acids. Trimming left V 1 base short and J 1 base short, with 11 bases between. CDR1 is SEHNR, CDR2 FQNEAQ, per germline (reference sequence).